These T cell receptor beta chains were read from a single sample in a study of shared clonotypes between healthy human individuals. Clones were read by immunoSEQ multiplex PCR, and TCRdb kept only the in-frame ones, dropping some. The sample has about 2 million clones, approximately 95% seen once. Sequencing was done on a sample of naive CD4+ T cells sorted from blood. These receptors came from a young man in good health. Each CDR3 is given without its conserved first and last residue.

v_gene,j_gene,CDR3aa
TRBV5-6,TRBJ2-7,ASSSYHMNYEQY
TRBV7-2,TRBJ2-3,ASSVSGGGTDTQY
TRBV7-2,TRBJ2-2,ASSRGSKVTGELF
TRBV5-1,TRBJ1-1,ASSGALNTEAF
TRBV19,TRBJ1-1,ASSPHNAGNTEAF
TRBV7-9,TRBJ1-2,ASSPLGRDLGGYT
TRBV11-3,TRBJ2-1,ASSATGSSYNEQF
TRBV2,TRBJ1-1,ASRRTLAEDTEAF
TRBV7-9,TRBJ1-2,ASSLEGTANYGYT
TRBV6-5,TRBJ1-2,ASSYRKPGPNYGYT
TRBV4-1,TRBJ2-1,ASSQVLANDNEQF
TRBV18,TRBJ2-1,ASSPTWDLRSRLNEQF
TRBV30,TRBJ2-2,AGSGAGELF
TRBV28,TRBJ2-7,ASSAPRQGLYEQY
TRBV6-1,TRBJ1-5,ASSEIGGITNQPQH
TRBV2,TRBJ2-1,ASSSDRGTYNEQF
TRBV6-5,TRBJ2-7,ASSSTPGLMYEQY
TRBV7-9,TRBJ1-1,ASSLDGPNTEAF
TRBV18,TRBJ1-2,ASSPAGQGNYGYT
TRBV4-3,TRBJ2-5,ASSQVGSQGTQY
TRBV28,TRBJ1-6,ASSLGQGANSPLH
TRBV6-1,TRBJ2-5,ASSEEASQMRQTQY
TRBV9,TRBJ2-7,ASSVKVGGYEQY